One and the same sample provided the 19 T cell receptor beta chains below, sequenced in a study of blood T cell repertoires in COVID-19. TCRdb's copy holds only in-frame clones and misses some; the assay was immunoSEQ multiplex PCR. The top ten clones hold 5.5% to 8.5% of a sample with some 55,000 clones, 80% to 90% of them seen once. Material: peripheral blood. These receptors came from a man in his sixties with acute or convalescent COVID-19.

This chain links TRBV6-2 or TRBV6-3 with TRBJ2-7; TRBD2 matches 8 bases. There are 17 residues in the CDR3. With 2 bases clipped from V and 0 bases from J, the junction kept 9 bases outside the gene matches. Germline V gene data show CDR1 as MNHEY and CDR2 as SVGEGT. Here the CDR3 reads CASSYESGGGISYEQYF. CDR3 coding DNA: TGTGCCAGCAGTTACGAGTCGGGCGGGGGGATCTCCTACGAGCAGTACTTC.

As DNA, the CDR3 is TGTGCCAGCAGTGAGATTGGGCACTCGAGCTCCTACGAGCAGTACTTC. It codes for CASSEIGHSSSYEQYF. The chain is built from TRBV6-1 and TRBJ2-7; D is undetermined. The CDR3 covers 16 residues. Germline-derived CDR1 and CDR2 are MNHNS and SASEGT. V was cut by 3 bases and J by 0 bases, with 15 bases left in between.

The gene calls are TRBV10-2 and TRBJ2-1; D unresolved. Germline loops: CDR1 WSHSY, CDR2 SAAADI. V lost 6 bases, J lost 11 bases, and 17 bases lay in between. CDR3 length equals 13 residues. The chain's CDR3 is CASRGSRLSQQFF. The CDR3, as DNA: TGCGCCAGCAGGGGCTCCCGTCTTTCTCAGCAGTTCTTC.

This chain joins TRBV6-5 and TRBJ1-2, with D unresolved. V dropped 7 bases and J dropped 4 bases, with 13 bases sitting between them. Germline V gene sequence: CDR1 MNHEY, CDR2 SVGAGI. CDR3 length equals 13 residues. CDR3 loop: CASTVGAGYGYTF. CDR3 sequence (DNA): TGTGCCAGCACTGTGGGCGCCGGCTATGGCTACACCTTC.

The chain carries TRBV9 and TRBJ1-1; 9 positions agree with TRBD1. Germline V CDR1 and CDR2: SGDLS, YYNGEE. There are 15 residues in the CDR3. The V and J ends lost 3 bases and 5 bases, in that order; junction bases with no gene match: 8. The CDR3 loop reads CASSAGQGISTEAFF. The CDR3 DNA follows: TGTGCCAGCAGCGCAGGACAGGGGATTTCTACTGAAGCTTTCTTT.

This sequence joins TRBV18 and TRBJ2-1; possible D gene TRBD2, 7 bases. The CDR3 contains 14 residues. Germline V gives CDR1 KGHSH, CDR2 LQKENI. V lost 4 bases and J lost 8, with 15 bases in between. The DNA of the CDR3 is TGTGCCAGCTCACTTATTGGCGGGGGCTATGAGCAGTTCTTC. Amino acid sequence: CASSLIGGGYEQFF.

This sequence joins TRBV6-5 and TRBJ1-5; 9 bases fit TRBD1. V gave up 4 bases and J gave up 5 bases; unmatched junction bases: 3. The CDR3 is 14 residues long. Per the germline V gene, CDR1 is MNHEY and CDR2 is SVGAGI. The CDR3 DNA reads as TGTGCCAGCAGTTGGGGACAGGGTCATCAGCCCCAGCATTTT. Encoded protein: CASSWGQGHQPQHF.

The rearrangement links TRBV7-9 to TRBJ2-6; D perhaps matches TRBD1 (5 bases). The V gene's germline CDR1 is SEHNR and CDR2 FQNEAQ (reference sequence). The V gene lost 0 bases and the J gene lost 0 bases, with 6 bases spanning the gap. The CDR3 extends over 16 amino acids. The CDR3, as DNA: TGTGCCAGCAGCTTAGCAGGGGACTCTGGGGCCAACGTCCTGACTTTC. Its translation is CASSLAGDSGANVLTF.

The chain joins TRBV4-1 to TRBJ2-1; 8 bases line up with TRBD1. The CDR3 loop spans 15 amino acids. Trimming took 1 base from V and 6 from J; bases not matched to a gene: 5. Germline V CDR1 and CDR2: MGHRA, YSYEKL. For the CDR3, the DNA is TGCGCCAGCAGCCAAGCTGGACAGGGACTCAATGAGCAGTTCTTC. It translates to CASSQAGQGLNEQFF.

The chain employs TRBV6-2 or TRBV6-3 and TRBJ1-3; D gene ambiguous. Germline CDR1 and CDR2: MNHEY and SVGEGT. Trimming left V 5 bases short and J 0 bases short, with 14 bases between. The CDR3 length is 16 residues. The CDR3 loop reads CASSPSGSSSGNTIYF. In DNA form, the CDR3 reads TGTGCCAGCAGTCCCTCTGGCTCTTCCTCTGGAAACACCATATATTTT.

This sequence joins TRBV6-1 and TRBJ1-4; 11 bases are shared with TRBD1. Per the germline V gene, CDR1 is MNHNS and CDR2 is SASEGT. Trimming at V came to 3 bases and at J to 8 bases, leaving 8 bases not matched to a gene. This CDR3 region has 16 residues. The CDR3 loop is CASSDPGQGAREKLFF. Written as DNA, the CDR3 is TGTGCCAGCAGTGATCCCGGACAGGGGGCGCGCGAAAAACTGTTTTTT.

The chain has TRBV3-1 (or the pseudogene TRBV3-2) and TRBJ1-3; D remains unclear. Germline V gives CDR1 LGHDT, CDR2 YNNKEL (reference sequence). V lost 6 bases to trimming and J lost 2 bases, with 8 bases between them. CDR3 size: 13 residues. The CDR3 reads CASSSSAGNTIYF. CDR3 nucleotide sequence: TGTGCCAGCAGTAGTTCGGCTGGAAACACCATATATTTT.

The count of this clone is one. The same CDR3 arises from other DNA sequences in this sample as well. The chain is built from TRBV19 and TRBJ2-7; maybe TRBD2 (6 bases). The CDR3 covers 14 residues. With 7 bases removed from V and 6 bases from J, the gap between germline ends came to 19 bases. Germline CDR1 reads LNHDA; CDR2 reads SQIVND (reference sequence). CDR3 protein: CASTPRGKVGEQYF. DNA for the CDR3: TGTGCCAGTACCCCTCGGGGGAAGGTGGGCGAGCAGTACTTC.

CDR3 sequence (DNA): TGTGCCACCAGTGATTTAAGTTCTGGCGAGCAGTTCTTC. It specifies CATSDLSSGEQFF. This chain connects TRBV24-1 to TRBJ2-1, with unresolved D. CDR1 is KGHDR, CDR2 SFDVKD, per germline. This CDR3 contains 13 residues. Trimming removed 1 base from V and 10 bases from J, with 10 bases in between.

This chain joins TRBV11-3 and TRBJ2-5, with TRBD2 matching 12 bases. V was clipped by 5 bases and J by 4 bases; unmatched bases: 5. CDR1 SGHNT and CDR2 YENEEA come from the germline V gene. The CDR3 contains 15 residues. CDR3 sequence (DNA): TGTGCCAGCAGCGTAGGACTAGCGGGAACAGAGACCCAGTACTTC. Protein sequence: CASSVGLAGTETQYF.

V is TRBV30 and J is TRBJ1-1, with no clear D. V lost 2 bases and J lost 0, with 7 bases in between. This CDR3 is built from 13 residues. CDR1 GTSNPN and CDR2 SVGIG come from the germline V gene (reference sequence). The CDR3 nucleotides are TGTGCCTGGAGTTCCGCTATGAACACTGAAGCTTTCTTT. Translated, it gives CAWSSAMNTEAFF.

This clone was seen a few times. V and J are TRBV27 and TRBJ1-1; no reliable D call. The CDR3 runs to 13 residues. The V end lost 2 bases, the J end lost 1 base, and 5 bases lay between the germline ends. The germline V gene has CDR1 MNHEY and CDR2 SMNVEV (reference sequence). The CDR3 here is CASSLAGNTEAFF. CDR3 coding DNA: TGTGCCAGCAGTTTAGCAGGGAACACTGAAGCTTTCTTT.

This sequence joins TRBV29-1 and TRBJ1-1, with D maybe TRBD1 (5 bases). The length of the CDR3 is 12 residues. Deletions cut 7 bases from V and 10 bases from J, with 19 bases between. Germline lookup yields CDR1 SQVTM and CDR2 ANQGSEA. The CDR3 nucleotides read TGCAGCGCTTACAAACAGGAGCTTGGAGCTTTCTTT. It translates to CSAYKQELGAFF.

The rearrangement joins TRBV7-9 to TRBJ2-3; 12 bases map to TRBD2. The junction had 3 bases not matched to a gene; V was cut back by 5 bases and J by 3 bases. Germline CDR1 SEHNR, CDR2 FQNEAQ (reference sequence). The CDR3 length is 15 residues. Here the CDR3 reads CASSRGTSGTDTQYF. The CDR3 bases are TGTGCCAGCAGCCGAGGGACTAGCGGGACAGATACGCAGTATTTT.